One TCR beta chain is described in this entry. Its antigen is not identified. Regarding treatment: oral pan-JAK inhibitor, 5-10 mg twice daily. CD4+ and CD8+ T cells were sorted from PBMCs stained for CD3, CD4 and CD8. CDR1 is MGHRA, CDR2 YSYEKL, per germline. This CDR3 is 13 amino acids long. V gave up 0 bases and J gave up 4 bases, with 6 bases separating them. The source of the sample is a study of CD8+ T cells in alopecia areata. RNA was isolated and reverse transcribed to cDNA, the sequencing template. The assay was immunoSEQ multiplex PCR, and TCRdb's table has in-frame clones only and misses some. The table includes over 150,000 clones, roughly three fifths detected once. Study-wide results and limits: Sequencing of scalp tissue also captures the resident alphabeta T cells of normal skin.

The chain uses TRBV4-1 and TRBJ2-5; D unresolved. This TCR derives from a human donor with alopecia areata. The starting material was CD4+ T cells sorted from blood, obtained at week 4, from a patient treated with tofacitinib. The CDR3 nucleotides read TGCGCCAGCAGCCAAGACGGATCAGAGACCCAGTACTTC. As protein: CASSQDGSETQYF.